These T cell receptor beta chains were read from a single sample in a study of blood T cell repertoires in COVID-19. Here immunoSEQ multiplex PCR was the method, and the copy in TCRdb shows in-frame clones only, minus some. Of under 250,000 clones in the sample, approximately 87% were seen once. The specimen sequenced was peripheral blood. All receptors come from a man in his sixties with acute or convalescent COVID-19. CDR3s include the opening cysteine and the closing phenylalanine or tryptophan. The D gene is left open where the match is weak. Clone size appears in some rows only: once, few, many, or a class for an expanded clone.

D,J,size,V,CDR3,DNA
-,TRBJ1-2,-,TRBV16,CASSQSGDTGPFYGYTF,TGTGCCAGCAGCCAATCAGGTGATACAGGGCCTTTTTATGGCTACACCTTC
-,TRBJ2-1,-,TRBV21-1,CASDLECGNEQFF,TGTGCCTCCGACTTGGAGTGTGGGAATGAGCAGTTCTTC
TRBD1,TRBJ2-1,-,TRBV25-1,CASSAPGQGNDEQFF,TGTGCCAGCAGTGCACCGGGACAGGGTAATGATGAGCAGTTCTTC
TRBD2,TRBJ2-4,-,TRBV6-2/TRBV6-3,CASSRLAGDLLAKNIQYF,TGTGCCAGCAGCAGACTAGCGGGGGACCTTTTGGCCAAAAACATTCAGTACTTC
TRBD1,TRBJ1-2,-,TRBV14,CASSQAGTGSGYTF,TGTGCCAGCAGCCAGGCCGGGACAGGGAGCGGCTACACCTTC
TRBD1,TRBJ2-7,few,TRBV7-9,CASKDRESYEQYF,TGTGCCAGCAAGGACAGGGAATCCTACGAGCAGTACTTC
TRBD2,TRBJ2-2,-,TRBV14,CASSQLPGLAGFNGELFF,TGTGCCAGCAGCCAACTTCCGGGACTAGCGGGATTTAACGGGGAGCTGTTTTTT
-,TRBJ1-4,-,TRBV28,CASSLSGGAATNEKLFF,TGTGCCAGCAGTTTATCGGGGGGGGCGGCAACTAATGAAAAACTGTTTTTT
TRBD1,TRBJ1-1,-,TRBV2,CASRGTGEATEAFF,TGTGCCAGCAGAGGTACAGGGGAGGCTACTGAAGCTTTCTTT
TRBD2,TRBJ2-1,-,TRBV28,CASSFVAGDNLDEQFF,TGTGCCAGCAGTTTTGTAGCGGGAGATAACTTGGATGAGCAGTTCTTC
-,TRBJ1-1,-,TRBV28,CASSIRPRPTEAFF,TGTGCCAGCAGTATTCGACCGCGGCCCACTGAAGCTTTCTTT
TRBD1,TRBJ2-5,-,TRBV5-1,CASRQTGVQETQYF,TGCGCCAGCAGACAGACAGGGGTCCAAGAGACCCAGTACTTC
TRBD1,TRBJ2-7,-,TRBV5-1,CASRKPGQGAYEQYF,TGCGCCAGCAGAAAACCGGGACAGGGAGCCTACGAGCAGTACTTC
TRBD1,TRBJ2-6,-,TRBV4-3,CASSQQWTGGSGANVLTF,TGCGCCAGCAGCCAACAATGGACAGGGGGCTCAGGGGCCAACGTCCTGACTTTC
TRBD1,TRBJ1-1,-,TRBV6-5,CAMAGGTEAFF,TGTGCCATGGCAGGGGGCACTGAAGCTTTCTTT
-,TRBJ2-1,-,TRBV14,CASSPSYEQFF,TGTGCCAGCAGCCCCTCTTATGAGCAGTTCTTC
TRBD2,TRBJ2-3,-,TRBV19,CASSIDRSSGSTDTQYF,TGTGCCAGTAGTATAGATCGCTCTAGCGGGAGTACAGATACGCAGTATTTT
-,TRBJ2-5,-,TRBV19,CASSISQEGETQYF,TGTGCCAGTAGTATCAGCCAGGAGGGAGAGACCCAGTACTTC
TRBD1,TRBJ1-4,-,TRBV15,CATSRPPPGGLNEKLFF,TGTGCCACCAGCCGACCCCCCCCAGGGGGGCTTAATGAAAAACTGTTTTTT
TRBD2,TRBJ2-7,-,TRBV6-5,CASSYSGRRSYEQYF,TGTGCCAGCAGTTACAGCGGGAGGAGGTCCTACGAGCAGTACTTC
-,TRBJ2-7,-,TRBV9,CASSYTQGSYEQYF,TGTGCCAGCAGCTATACACAGGGATCCTACGAGCAGTACTTC
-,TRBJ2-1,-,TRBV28,CASTLGGGIDEQFF,TGTGCCAGCACCTTGGGGGGTGGGATCGATGAGCAGTTCTTC
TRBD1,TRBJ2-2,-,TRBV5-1,CASSLGAGGNTGELFF,TGCGCCAGCAGCTTGGGGGCAGGGGGCAACACCGGGGAGCTGTTTTTT
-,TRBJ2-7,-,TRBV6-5,CAFSRSQGSSYEQYF,TGTGCCTTTAGTCGGAGCCAGGGGAGCTCCTACGAGCAGTACTTC